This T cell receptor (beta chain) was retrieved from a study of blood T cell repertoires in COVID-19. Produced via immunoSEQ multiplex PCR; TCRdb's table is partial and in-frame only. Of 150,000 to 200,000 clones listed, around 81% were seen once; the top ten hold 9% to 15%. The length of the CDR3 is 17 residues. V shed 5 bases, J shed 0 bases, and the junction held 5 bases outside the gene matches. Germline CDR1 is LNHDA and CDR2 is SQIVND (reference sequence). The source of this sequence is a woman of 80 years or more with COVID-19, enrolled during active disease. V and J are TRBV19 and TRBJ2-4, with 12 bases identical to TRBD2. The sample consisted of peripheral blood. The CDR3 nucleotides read TGTGCCAGTAGTCACGGACTAGCGGGGCTAGCCAAAAACATTCAGTACTTC. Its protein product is CASSHGLAGLAKNIQYF.